This is a list of T cell receptor beta chains from one sample in a study of OX40 agonist ivuxolimab in advanced cancers. The repertoire was sequenced with immunoSEQ multiplex PCR; TCRdb's copy has only in-frame clones and lacks some. This table has 45,000 to 60,000 clones, 84% appearing once. The specimen was CD4+ or CD8+ T cells sorted from blood, collected in a trial of the OX40 agonist ivuxolimab. The receptors were gathered from an adult with an advanced solid tumor such as melanoma, head and neck, liver or kidney cancer. CDR3s include the opening cysteine and the closing phenylalanine or tryptophan. D genes are given only for firm matches. Size tells how often a clone was seen (once, few, many) or the class of an expanded clone, and some rows leave it out.

J,D,V,size,DNA,CDR3
TRBJ2-1,NA,TRBV30,NA,TGTGCTTGGGGAGAGGTGGGGCCCCCCCCCTACAATGAGCAGTTCTTC,CAWGEVGPPPYNEQFF
TRBJ2-1,NA,TRBV7-9,NA,TGTGCCAGCAGCTTAGGCGCAGGGAACTACAATGAGCAGTTCTTC,CASSLGAGNYNEQFF
TRBJ2-1,NA,TRBV7-3,NA,TGTGCCAGCAGCTTAGAAGGGTTGTACAATGAGCAGTTCTTC,CASSLEGLYNEQFF
TRBJ2-7,NA,TRBV5-1,NA,TGCGCCAGCAGCTTGGGGCTTCCCTACGAGCAGTACTTC,CASSLGLPYEQYF
TRBJ2-3,TRBD2,TRBV7-9,NA,TGTGCCAGCAGCTACTCCGGGACTAGCGCAGATACGCAGTATTTT,CASSYSGTSADTQYF
TRBJ1-5,TRBD1,TRBV7-6,NA,TGTGCCAGCGCCGAAATGACAGGGAGCAATCAGCCCCAGCATTTT,CASAEMTGSNQPQHF
TRBJ2-7,TRBD1,TRBV4-3,NA,TGCGCCAGCAGCCAAGATCTTCGACAGGGTTACGAGCAGTACTTC,CASSQDLRQGYEQYF
TRBJ2-2,NA,TRBV11-3,NA,TGTGCCAGCAGCTCTTGGGAGCTGTTTTTT,CASSSWELFF
TRBJ1-5,TRBD1,TRBV19,few,TGTGCCGGGGGGGGACAGGGGCATAGCAATCAGCCCCAGCATTTT,CAGGGQGHSNQPQHF
TRBJ2-5,TRBD2,TRBV7-9,NA,TGTGCCAGCAGCTCGGGACTAGCAGAGACCCAGTACTTC,CASSSGLAETQYF
TRBJ1-2,TRBD1,TRBV27,NA,TGTGCCAGCAGTCCTGTGACAGGGGGGGACTATGGCTACACCTTC,CASSPVTGGDYGYTF